The rows below give T cell receptor beta chains drawn from one sample of a study of cytotoxic CD8 clonotypes in ibrutinib-treated CLL. Assay: immunoSEQ multiplex PCR; the TCRdb copy retains only in-frame clones and omits some. Found here are approximately 140,000 clones, about 80% of them singletons; the top ten hold 25% to 35%. This specimen was PBMCs, taken after 12 months of ibrutinib treatment. The source of these receptors is a human donor with chronic lymphocytic leukemia. Both conserved end residues are part of each CDR3. Each record gives: V gene, J gene, clone size, D gene, CDR3 protein, CDR3 DNA. D genes are given only for firm matches. For some rows the clone size is stated as once, few or many, or as a class when expanded; others skip it.

v_call: TRBV19
j_call: TRBJ1-4
clone_size: few
d_call: .
cdr3_aa: CASSTGFGAKGEKLFF
cdr3_nt: TGTGCCAGTAGTACGGGTTTCGGGGCAAAAGGGGAAAAACTGTTTTTT

v_call: TRBV19
j_call: TRBJ2-4
clone_size: .
d_call: .
cdr3_aa: CASTDGGITKNIQYF
cdr3_nt: TGTGCCAGTACCGACGGGGGTATCACCAAAAACATTCAGTACTTC

v_call: TRBV6-5
j_call: TRBJ2-2
clone_size: .
d_call: .
cdr3_aa: CASSYPGTKDTGELFF
cdr3_nt: TGTGCCAGCAGTTATCCGGGGACAAAGGACACCGGGGAGCTGTTTTTT

v_call: TRBV19
j_call: TRBJ1-1
clone_size: .
d_call: .
cdr3_aa: CASFNRAGHTEAFF
cdr3_nt: TGTGCCAGCTTCAACAGGGCGGGGCACACTGAAGCTTTCTTT

v_call: TRBV6-5
j_call: TRBJ2-7
clone_size: .
d_call: TRBD1
cdr3_aa: CASSYPGTGDEQYF
cdr3_nt: TGTGCCAGCAGTTACCCCGGGACAGGGGATGAGCAGTACTTC

v_call: TRBV7-3
j_call: TRBJ2-3
clone_size: .
d_call: .
cdr3_aa: CASSAFRADTQYF
cdr3_nt: TGTGCCAGCAGCGCCTTTCGGGCAGATACGCAGTATTTT

v_call: TRBV5-1
j_call: TRBJ1-3
clone_size: .
d_call: .
cdr3_aa: CASSWVAGAGNTIYF
cdr3_nt: TGCGCCAGCAGCTGGGTTGCAGGGGCTGGAAACACCATATATTTT

v_call: TRBV5-1
j_call: TRBJ2-3
clone_size: .
d_call: TRBD1
cdr3_aa: CASSLGDREADTQYF
cdr3_nt: TGCGCCAGCAGCTTGGGGGACAGGGAAGCAGATACGCAGTATTTT

v_call: TRBV19
j_call: TRBJ1-2
clone_size: .
d_call: .
cdr3_aa: CASSIWGEDGYTF
cdr3_nt: TGTGCCAGTAGTATCTGGGGGGAGGATGGCTACACCTTC

v_call: TRBV18
j_call: TRBJ2-2
clone_size: .
d_call: .
cdr3_aa: CASSPDIGPNTGELFF
cdr3_nt: TGTGCCAGCTCACCAGACATTGGCCCGAACACCGGGGAGCTGTTTTTT

v_call: TRBV5-6
j_call: TRBJ2-1
clone_size: .
d_call: .
cdr3_aa: CASSPGSVGWVFF
cdr3_nt: TGTGCCAGCAGCCCTGGGTCGGTCGGGTGGGTGTTCTTC

v_call: TRBV11-1
j_call: TRBJ2-2
clone_size: .
d_call: .
cdr3_aa: CASSLARTVRTGELFF
cdr3_nt: TGTGCCAGCAGCTTAGCGCGAACAGTGCGAACCGGGGAGCTGTTTTTT

v_call: TRBV18
j_call: TRBJ2-7
clone_size: .
d_call: TRBD2
cdr3_aa: CASSPGTSGDYEQYF
cdr3_nt: TGTGCCAGCTCACCGGGGACTAGCGGGGACTACGAGCAGTACTTC

v_call: TRBV4-2
j_call: TRBJ2-2
clone_size: .
d_call: .
cdr3_aa: CASSHQRAYTGELFF
cdr3_nt: TGTGCCAGCAGCCACCAGCGGGCCTACACCGGGGAGCTGTTTTTT

v_call: TRBV7-6
j_call: TRBJ1-2
clone_size: .
d_call: TRBD1
cdr3_aa: CASSLEAGGYYGYTF
cdr3_nt: TGTGCCAGCAGCTTAGAGGCAGGGGGATACTATGGCTACACCTTC

v_call: TRBV7-9
j_call: TRBJ2-3
clone_size: .
d_call: .
cdr3_aa: CAQERAEGTDTQYF
cdr3_nt: TGTGCACAGGAGCGGGCTGAAGGCACAGATACGCAGTATTTT

v_call: TRBV11-1
j_call: TRBJ1-2
clone_size: few
d_call: TRBD1
cdr3_aa: CASSSVPGQGATYGYTF
cdr3_nt: TGTGCCAGCAGCTCTGTCCCGGGACAGGGGGCTACGTATGGCTACACCTTC

v_call: TRBV7-2
j_call: TRBJ1-1
clone_size: .
d_call: .
cdr3_aa: CASSLAGGGSTEAFF
cdr3_nt: TGTGCCAGCAGCTTAGCAGGGGGTGGTAGCACTGAAGCTTTCTTT

v_call: TRBV13
j_call: TRBJ2-1
clone_size: .
d_call: TRBD1
cdr3_aa: CASSVRGTGDNEQFF
cdr3_nt: TGTGCCAGCAGCGTTAGGGGGACAGGGGACAATGAGCAGTTCTTC

v_call: TRBV7-3
j_call: TRBJ2-7
clone_size: .
d_call: .
cdr3_aa: CASSLTGDTYEQYF
cdr3_nt: TGTGCCAGCAGCTTGACAGGTGATACCTACGAGCAGTACTTC

v_call: TRBV30
j_call: TRBJ1-6
clone_size: .
d_call: .
cdr3_aa: CAWSRQGLNSPLHF
cdr3_nt: TGTGCCTGGAGTAGGCAGGGCCTTAATTCACCCCTCCACTTT

v_call: TRBV30
j_call: TRBJ1-6
clone_size: .
d_call: .
cdr3_aa: CAWSGRVNSPLHF
cdr3_nt: TGTGCCTGGAGCGGCAGGGTTAATTCACCCCTCCACTTT

v_call: TRBV7-3
j_call: TRBJ2-5
clone_size: .
d_call: TRBD2
cdr3_aa: CASSSGTSRLETQYF
cdr3_nt: TGTGCCAGCAGCTCAGGGACTAGCCGGTTGGAGACCCAGTACTTC

v_call: TRBV28
j_call: TRBJ1-5
clone_size: .
d_call: TRBD1
cdr3_aa: CASTTGGFNQPQHF
cdr3_nt: TGTGCCAGCACCACAGGGGGCTTCAATCAGCCCCAGCATTTT

v_call: TRBV19
j_call: TRBJ2-5
clone_size: .
d_call: TRBD1
cdr3_aa: CASSSGTGMYQETQYF
cdr3_nt: TGTGCCAGTAGTTCCGGGACAGGGATGTACCAAGAGACCCAGTACTTC

v_call: TRBV25-1
j_call: TRBJ2-1
clone_size: .
d_call: .
cdr3_aa: CASSEGTGRGYNEQFF
cdr3_nt: TGTGCCAGCAGTGAAGGGACCGGAAGGGGCTACAATGAGCAGTTCTTC

v_call: TRBV6-5
j_call: TRBJ1-5
clone_size: .
d_call: .
cdr3_aa: CASSPQGYQPQHF
cdr3_nt: TGTGCCAGCAGCCCACAAGGATATCAGCCCCAGCATTTT

v_call: TRBV19
j_call: TRBJ2-7
clone_size: .
d_call: .
cdr3_aa: CASSDGTSYEQYF
cdr3_nt: TGTGCCAGTAGTGATGGGACCTCCTACGAGCAGTACTTC

v_call: TRBV7-8
j_call: TRBJ2-2
clone_size: .
d_call: .
cdr3_aa: CASSEGRGTGELFF
cdr3_nt: TGTGCCAGCAGTGAGGGGCGGGGTACCGGGGAGCTGTTTTTT

v_call: TRBV4-3
j_call: TRBJ2-7
clone_size: .
d_call: TRBD2
cdr3_aa: CASSPTSGGAHEQYF
cdr3_nt: TGCGCCAGCAGCCCGACTAGCGGGGGGGCCCACGAGCAGTACTTC

v_call: TRBV27
j_call: TRBJ2-1
clone_size: few
d_call: .
cdr3_aa: CASSTGLYNEQFF
cdr3_nt: TGTGCCAGCAGTACGGGACTTTACAATGAGCAGTTCTTC

v_call: TRBV19
j_call: TRBJ1-5
clone_size: .
d_call: .
cdr3_aa: CASSMGGGTGQPQHF
cdr3_nt: TGTGCCAGTAGTATGGGAGGGGGAACAGGCCAGCCCCAGCATTTT

v_call: TRBV4-1
j_call: TRBJ2-5
clone_size: .
d_call: .
cdr3_aa: CASSQGGRGETQYF
cdr3_nt: TGCGCCAGCAGCCAAGGGGGCAGGGGCGAGACCCAGTACTTC

v_call: TRBV11-2
j_call: TRBJ2-3
clone_size: .
d_call: .
cdr3_aa: CASSRRESTDTQYF
cdr3_nt: TGTGCCAGCAGCCGGAGGGAGAGCACAGATACGCAGTATTTT

v_call: TRBV15
j_call: TRBJ2-3
clone_size: .
d_call: TRBD1
cdr3_aa: CATSRELTGIDTQYF
cdr3_nt: TGTGCCACCAGCAGAGAGCTGACAGGGATAGATACGCAGTATTTT

v_call: TRBV28
j_call: TRBJ1-5
clone_size: .
d_call: .
cdr3_aa: CASSGPGFVGNQPQHF
cdr3_nt: TGTGCCAGCAGTGGCCCGGGGTTTGTAGGCAATCAGCCCCAGCATTTT

v_call: TRBV27
j_call: TRBJ2-7
clone_size: once
d_call: .
cdr3_aa: CASRPGAGPGYEQYF
cdr3_nt: TGTGCCAGCAGGCCTGGAGCGGGTCCGGGATACGAGCAGTACTTC

v_call: TRBV7-6
j_call: TRBJ1-5
clone_size: .
d_call: .
cdr3_aa: CASSLDSGYSNQPQHF
cdr3_nt: TGTGCCAGCAGCTTAGATAGCGGATATAGCAATCAGCCCCAGCATTTT